The clone carrying this T cell receptor beta chain was seen repeatedly, ten times or more. The data are from a study of T cell repertoires in cytomegalovirus infection. One entry per CDR3 protein results from TCRdb running MiXCR on the reads. The sample consists of about 530,000 distinct CDR3 sequences, about 26% of them appearing once. Trimming took 3 bases from V and 2 from J, leaving 11 bases between them. The V gene's germline CDR1 is LGHNA and CDR2 YNFKEQ. The CDR3 totals 14 residues. Sequencing was performed on PBMCs. The V and J genes are TRBV4-2 and TRBJ2-7; weak D call: TRBD2 (5 bases). The source of this sequence is a human donor in good health (CMV status not recorded). Some clones in this sample may be carry-over from other donors' samples. As DNA, the CDR3 is TGTGCCAGCAGCCATACGCTAGCTCCCTACGAGCAGTACTTC. This encodes CASSHTLAPYEQYF.